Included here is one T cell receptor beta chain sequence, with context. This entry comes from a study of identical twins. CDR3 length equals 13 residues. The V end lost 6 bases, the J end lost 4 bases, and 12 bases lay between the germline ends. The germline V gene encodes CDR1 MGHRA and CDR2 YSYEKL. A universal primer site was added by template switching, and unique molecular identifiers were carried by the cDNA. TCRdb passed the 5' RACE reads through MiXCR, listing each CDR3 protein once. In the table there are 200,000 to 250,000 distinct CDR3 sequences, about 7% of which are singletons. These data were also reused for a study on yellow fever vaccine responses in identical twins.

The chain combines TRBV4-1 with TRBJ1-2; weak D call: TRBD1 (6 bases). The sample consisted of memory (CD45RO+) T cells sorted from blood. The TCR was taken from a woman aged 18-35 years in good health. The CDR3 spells CASSQDRSYGYTF. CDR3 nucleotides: TGCGCCAGCAGTCAGGACAGAAGCTATGGCTACACCTTC.